The rows below give T cell receptor beta chains drawn from one sample of a study of tissue T cells after allogeneic stem cell transplantation. Using immunoSEQ multiplex PCR, the repertoire was profiled, and TCRdb retains in-frame clones only, with some absent. The table records 25,000 to 30,000 clones, about 89% of them present only once. The starting material was blood, obtained before transplantation. These receptors came from a male donor at least 60 years old who later had graft-versus-host disease after an allogeneic stem cell transplant. Both conserved end residues are part of each CDR3. Fields, in order: CDR3 protein, CDR3 DNA, D gene, J gene, V gene, clone size. D genes are given only for firm matches. Only part of the rows carry a size: once, few, many, or a class if the clone is expanded.

CASSPSQGRQKLFF TGTGCCAGCAGTCCTTCGCAGGGTAGGCAAAAACTGTTTTTT - TRBJ1-4 TRBV28 -
CASRKGQTMGYPNTGELFF TGTGCCAGCAGAAAAGGGCAAACTATGGGGTACCCGAACACCGGGGAGCTGTTTTTT - TRBJ2-2 TRBV21-1 -
CASSGLAGTDTQYF TGCGCCAGCAGTGGACTAGCGGGCACAGATACGCAGTATTTT TRBD2 TRBJ2-3 TRBV5-1 -
CATSPNSRGLVTEAFF TGTGCCACCAGCCCAAACTCACGGGGGCTCGTCACTGAAGCTTTCTTT - TRBJ1-1 TRBV15 -
CASRRDPGYEQYF TGTGCCAGCAGGCGGGACCCCGGCTACGAGCAGTACTTC - TRBJ2-7 TRBV27 -
CASSPAAGLRGEQYF TGTGCCAGCAGCCCGGCGGCGGGCCTAAGAGGCGAGCAGTACTTC - TRBJ2-7 TRBV5-4 -
CSASGASGDYEQYF TGCAGTGCTAGTGGAGCTAGCGGGGACTACGAGCAGTACTTC TRBD2 TRBJ2-7 TRBV20-1 once
CASSSSGVTLNTIYF TGTGCCAGTAGCAGTTCGGGGGTGACACTAAACACCATATATTTT - TRBJ1-3 TRBV19 -
CASSPSGRAIDEQFF TGTGCCAGCAGCCCAAGCGGGAGGGCCATCGATGAGCAGTTCTTC TRBD2 TRBJ2-1 TRBV7-3 -
CASSLDRINSPLHF TGTGCCAGCAGCTTAGACAGAATTAATTCACCCCTCCACTTT - TRBJ1-6 TRBV11-1 -
CASSLVRGVLGNTIYF TGTGCCAGCAGCTTGGTGAGGGGAGTGTTGGGAAACACCATATATTTT - TRBJ1-3 TRBV5-5 -
CASSPWTGGMNQPQHF TGTGCCAGCAGTCCTTGGACAGGGGGCATGAATCAGCCCCAGCATTTT TRBD1 TRBJ1-5 TRBV27 -
CASSFHRDRGTNTIYF TGTGCCAGCAGCTTCCATCGGGACAGGGGAACAAACACCATATATTTT TRBD1 TRBJ1-3 TRBV5-5 -
CASSLAAGRNQPQHF TGTGCCAGCAGCTTAGCCGCAGGGCGAAATCAGCCCCAGCATTTT - TRBJ1-5 TRBV7-8 -
CASPILRTDTQYF TGTGCCAGCCCCATTCTGAGGACTGATACGCAGTATTTT - TRBJ2-3 TRBV3-1/TRBV3-2 once
CASSESGSYNSPLHF TGTGCCAGCAGTGAATCGGGCTCCTATAATTCACCCCTCCACTTT - TRBJ1-6 TRBV6-4 -